This is a list of T cell receptor beta chains from one sample in a study of T cell responses to AZD1222 COVID-19 vaccine. Method: immunoSEQ multiplex PCR; TCRdb's copy keeps in-frame clones and lacks some. This sample carries about 140,000 clones, more than 90% of them seen once, and the ten largest clones take more than 4.5%. The sequencing used peripheral blood, collected on day 0 of AZD1222 vaccination. Every receptor here comes from an adult in good health. The CDR3 runs from the conserved cysteine through the conserved F or W. D genes are given only for firm matches. Some rows mark clone size as missing; the rest say once, few, many or name a class of expanded clone.

J	D	V	size	CDR3	DNA
TRBJ2-5	.	TRBV5-6	.	CASSSGLEETQYF	TGTGCCAGCAGCTCCGGACTCGAAGAGACCCAGTACTTC
TRBJ2-5	TRBD2	TRBV7-7	.	CASSAPGGGQTQYF	TGTGCTAGCAGCGCCCCGGGGGGGGGCCAGACCCAGTACTTC
TRBJ1-3	.	TRBV11-2	.	CASSKEQFSGNTIYF	TGTGCCAGCAGCAAGGAGCAGTTCTCTGGAAACACCATATATTTT
TRBJ2-7	TRBD1	TRBV18	.	CASSPSQGSYEQYF	TGTGCCAGCTCACCGTCACAGGGGTCCTACGAGCAGTACTTC
TRBJ1-4	.	TRBV7-9	.	CASSPRQNINEKLFF	TGTGCCAGCAGCCCAAGACAGAACATAAATGAAAAACTGTTTTTT
TRBJ2-2	.	TRBV7-2	once	CASSGQANTGELFF	TGTGCCAGCAGCGGGCAGGCTAACACCGGGGAGCTGTTTTTT
TRBJ2-7	TRBD2	TRBV19	.	CASSPLGSGSREQYF	TGTGCCAGTAGTCCCCTCGGTAGCGGGTCTCGGGAGCAGTACTTC
TRBJ2-5	.	TRBV18	.	CASSPPNQETQYF	TGTGCCAGCTCACCACCGAATCAAGAGACCCAGTACTTC
TRBJ2-7	TRBD2	TRBV29-1	.	CSVAFRLAKGQQYF	TGCAGCGTTGCATTCAGACTAGCGAAAGGTCAGCAGTACTTC
TRBJ2-3	.	TRBV7-9	.	CASSSRGTRRSTDTQYF	TGTGCCAGCAGCTCACGCGGGACTCGACGAAGCACAGATACGCAGTATTTT
TRBJ2-1	TRBD1	TRBV11-3	.	CASSNTGDEQFF	TGTGCCAGCAGCAACACAGGGGATGAGCAGTTCTTC
TRBJ2-7	.	TRBV28	once	CASSSPPYEQYF	TGTGCCAGCAGTTCCCCGCCCTACGAGCAGTACTTC
TRBJ2-2	.	TRBV12-5	.	CASGFWFSGNTGELFF	TGTGCTAGTGGTTTTTGGTTTAGCGGGAACACCGGGGAGCTGTTTTTT
TRBJ1-2	TRBD1	TRBV27	once	CASSLSAGGYGYTF	TGTGCCAGCAGTTTATCAGCAGGGGGCTATGGCTACACCTTC
TRBJ2-7	.	TRBV5-5	.	CASSSGSSYEQYF	TGTGCCAGCAGCTCCGGGAGCTCCTACGAGCAGTACTTC
TRBJ2-1	.	TRBV12-3/TRBV12-4	.	CASRIYNEQFF	TGTGCCAGCAGGATTTACAATGAGCAGTTCTTC
TRBJ2-1	.	TRBV28	.	CASSLVRGVSYEQFF	TGTGCCAGCAGTTTAGTCAGGGGGGTCTCTTATGAGCAGTTCTTC
TRBJ1-6	.	TRBV19	.	CASSTDTAYNSPLHF	TGTGCCAGTAGTACAGACACAGCCTATAATTCACCCCTCCACTTT
TRBJ1-2	.	TRBV6-5	.	CASSLDISYGYTF	TGTGCCAGCAGTTTGGACATCAGCTATGGCTACACCTTC
TRBJ2-5	.	TRBV24-1	.	CATSDLSSGFSETQYF	TGTGCCACCAGTGATCTTTCCTCAGGGTTTTCGGAGACCCAGTACTTC
TRBJ1-1	.	TRBV6-5	.	CASTHRGGNTEAFF	TGTGCCAGCACCCATCGGGGGGGGAACACTGAAGCTTTCTTT
TRBJ2-7	.	TRBV25-1	.	CASELNYEQYF	TGTGCCAGCGAATTGAACTACGAGCAGTACTTC
TRBJ1-1	.	TRBV20-1	.	CSAIGGTEAFF	TGCAGTGCCATAGGGGGCACTGAAGCTTTCTTT
TRBJ1-1	.	TRBV7-2	.	CASSLVGSMNTEAFF	TGTGCCAGCAGCTTGGTTGGCTCGATGAACACTGAAGCTTTCTTT
TRBJ1-2	.	TRBV4-2	.	CASSQEKSIGAVLAGYTF	TGTGCCAGCAGCCAAGAGAAAAGTATAGGGGCAGTCCTCGCGGGCTACACCTTC
TRBJ2-3	TRBD2	TRBV11-1	.	CASSVEGLAGVDTQYF	TGTGCCAGCAGCGTCGAGGGACTAGCGGGGGTAGATACGCAGTATTTT
TRBJ1-2	.	TRBV27	once	CASSYDRSYGYTF	TGTGCCAGCAGTTACGACAGAAGTTATGGCTACACCTTC
TRBJ1-2	.	TRBV14	.	CASSQDSTANYGYTF	TGTGCCAGCAGCCAAGATTCGACAGCTAACTATGGCTACACCTTC
TRBJ2-1	.	TRBV11-1	few	CASSPLGRGFNEQFF	TGTGCCAGCAGCCCTCTCGGGAGAGGGTTTAATGAGCAGTTCTTC
TRBJ1-2	.	TRBV6-1	.	CASSEGNRIYGYTF	TGTGCCAGCAGTGAAGGCAACAGAATATATGGCTACACCTTC
TRBJ2-4	.	TRBV5-4	.	CASSFKAASAKNIQYF	TGTGCCAGCAGCTTTAAAGCAGCGTCAGCCAAAAACATTCAGTACTTC
TRBJ2-2	.	TRBV11-2	.	CASSYTVLNTGELFF	TGTGCCAGCAGCTACACAGTCTTGAACACCGGGGAGCTGTTTTTT
TRBJ2-7	TRBD1	TRBV14	once	CASRRQGDGPYEQYF	TGTGCCAGCAGGCGACAGGGGGATGGCCCCTACGAGCAGTACTTC
TRBJ1-1	.	TRBV20-1	.	CSASQWTEAFF	TGCAGTGCTAGCCAGTGGACGGAAGCTTTCTTT
TRBJ2-2	.	TRBV9	.	CASSVGRLSTGELFF	TGTGCCAGCAGCGTAGGTCGCCTTTCCACCGGGGAGCTGTTTTTT
TRBJ2-2	TRBD1	TRBV19	.	CASTYSGQGPTGELFF	TGTGCCAGTACCTATTCCGGACAGGGCCCAACCGGGGAGCTGTTTTTT
TRBJ1-1	TRBD1	TRBV5-1	.	CASSTDRALRLNTEAFF	TGCGCCAGCAGTACGGACAGGGCCCTCCGATTGAACACTGAAGCTTTCTTT
TRBJ2-5	.	TRBV7-9	.	CASGEVGETQYF	TGTGCCAGTGGGGAGGTTGGGGAGACCCAGTACTTC
TRBJ2-7	.	TRBV9	.	CASSSRWNSYEQYF	TGTGCCAGCAGCTCCAGGTGGAACTCCTACGAGCAGTACTTC
TRBJ2-1	TRBD1	TRBV28	.	CASRLDRGVNEQFF	TGTGCCAGCAGGTTAGACAGGGGGGTCAATGAGCAGTTCTTC
TRBJ1-1	.	TRBV7-9	.	CASSYFPEMTMNTEAFF	TGTGCCAGCAGCTACTTCCCGGAGATGACTATGAACACTGAAGCTTTCTTT
TRBJ1-5	.	TRBV12-3/TRBV12-4	.	CASSAADNQPQHF	TGTGCCAGCAGCGCCGCTGACAATCAGCCCCAGCATTTT
TRBJ2-7	TRBD1	TRBV27	once	CASSRDRYYEQYF	TGTGCCAGCAGTCGGGACAGGTACTACGAGCAGTACTTC
TRBJ2-2	.	TRBV27	once	CASSPYSDTGELFF	TGTGCCAGCAGTCCTTACTCAGACACCGGGGAGCTGTTTTTT
TRBJ2-7	.	TRBV29-1	.	CSAAPTGGTVYEQYF	TGCAGCGCCGCCCCCACAGGAGGTACGGTCTACGAGCAGTACTTC
TRBJ1-1	.	TRBV12-5	.	CASGLDLTSAFF	TGTGCTAGTGGTTTGGACCTCACCAGCGCTTTCTTT
TRBJ1-5	.	TRBV6-5	.	CASSWGFRGNQPQHF	TGTGCCAGCAGTTGGGGTTTTAGGGGCAATCAGCCCCAGCATTTT
TRBJ2-2	.	TRBV28	.	CASSSGQNTGELFF	TGTGCCAGCAGTTCGGGACAGAACACCGGGGAGCTGTTTTTT
TRBJ1-1	TRBD1	TRBV19	.	CASIRRGPVTEAFF	TGTGCCAGTATTAGGAGGGGGCCGGTCACTGAAGCTTTCTTT